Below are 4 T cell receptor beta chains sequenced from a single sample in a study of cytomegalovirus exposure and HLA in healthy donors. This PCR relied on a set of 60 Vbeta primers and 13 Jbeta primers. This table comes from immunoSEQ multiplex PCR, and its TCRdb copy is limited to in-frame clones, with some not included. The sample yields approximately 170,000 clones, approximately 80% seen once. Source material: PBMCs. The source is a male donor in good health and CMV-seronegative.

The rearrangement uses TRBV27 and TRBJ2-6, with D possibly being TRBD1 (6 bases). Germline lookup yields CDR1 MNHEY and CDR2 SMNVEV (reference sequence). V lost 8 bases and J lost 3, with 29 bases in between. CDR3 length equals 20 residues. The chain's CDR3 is CASGTLDRHRERVGANVLTF. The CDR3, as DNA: TGTGCCAGCGGAACATTGGACAGACACCGAGAGAGGGTTGGGGCCAACGTCCTGACTTTC.

The CDR3 reads CASSLSTGEQYF. CDR3 DNA: TGCGCCAGCAGCTTGTCAACTGGCGAGCAGTACTTC. The chain carries TRBV5-1 and TRBJ2-7; D unclear. This CDR3 is built from 12 residues. Germline V gene lookup returns CDR1 SGHRS and CDR2 YFSETQ. V was trimmed by 1 base and J by 6 bases, leaving 8 bases between them.

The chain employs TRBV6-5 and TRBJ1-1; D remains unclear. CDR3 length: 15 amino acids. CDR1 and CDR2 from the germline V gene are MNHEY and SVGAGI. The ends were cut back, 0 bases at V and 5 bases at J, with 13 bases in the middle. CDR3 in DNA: TGTGCCAGCAGTTACTCCTTAGGGAGGGAAACTGAAGCTTTCTTT. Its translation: CASSYSLGRETEAFF.

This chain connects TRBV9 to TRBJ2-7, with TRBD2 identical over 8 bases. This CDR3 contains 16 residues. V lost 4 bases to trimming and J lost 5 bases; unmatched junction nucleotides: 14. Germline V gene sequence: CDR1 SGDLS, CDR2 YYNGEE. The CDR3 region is CASSPQLASGFHEQYF. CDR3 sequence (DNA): TGTGCCAGCAGCCCTCAGCTGGCTAGCGGGTTCCACGAGCAGTACTTC.